This T cell receptor (beta chain) was sequenced for a study of blood T cell repertoires in COVID-19. Study-wide context: PBMCs, B-cell-depleted T cells, or T cells provided the cDNA or gDNA that made up the material.

CDR1 is SNHLY, CDR2 FYNNEI, per germline. V lost 8 bases and J lost 13; bases outside the gene matches: 14. This CDR3 is built from 14 residues. Authors' analysis steps: How many nucleated cells were present was estimated from reference gene primer amplification. The assay was immunoSEQ multiplex PCR, and TCRdb's table has in-frame clones only and misses some. D and trimming were read from the DNA, whereas the V and J calls and clone size are those reported in that table. The sample lists roughly 150,000 clones, approximately 88% occurring once. The chain joins TRBV2 to TRBJ2-1; 10 positions match TRBD1. This TCR came from a woman aged 80 or over with active or convalescent COVID-19. The sample was peripheral blood. The CDR3 sequence is CASSKALSTGGQFF. CDR3 nucleotide sequence: TGTGCCAGCTCCAAAGCCCTTTCGACAGGGGGCCAGTTCTTC.